The 23 T cell receptor beta chains below were found in one sample sequenced in a study of blood T cell repertoires in COVID-19. The repertoire was sequenced with immunoSEQ multiplex PCR; TCRdb's copy has only in-frame clones and lacks some. Of 250,000 to 350,000 clones in the sample, 70% to 90% were seen once. The sequenced sample was PBMCs or T cells enriched from blood (not recorded which). The receptors were sampled from a woman aged 60-75 years in a cohort exposed to, infected with or recovered from COVID-19 (not recorded which).

The V call is TRBV30, the J call TRBJ1-1; a weak D match, TRBD1 (5 bases). The germline CDR1 and CDR2 sequences are GTSNPN and SVGIG (reference sequence). The CDR3 is made up of 15 amino acids. V was clipped by 0 bases and J by 4 bases, with 15 bases between them. Written as DNA, the CDR3 is TGTGCCTGGAGTGTACAAGCAGGGAAGGGCACTGAAGCTTTCTTT. This codes for CAWSVQAGKGTEAFF.

This clone is a singleton in its sample. The V and J genes are TRBV28 and TRBJ2-2; 7 nucleotides agree with TRBD1. The junction had 7 bases not matched to a gene; V was cut back by 5 bases and J by 1 base. This CDR3 comprises 16 residues. Germline CDR1 reads MDHEN; CDR2 reads SYDVKM. The CDR3 region is CASSPGTALNTGELFF. DNA of the CDR3: TGTGCCAGCAGTCCCGGGACAGCGCTGAACACCGGGGAGCTGTTTTTT.

V is TRBV28 and J is TRBJ1-2; possibly TRBD1 for D (5 bases). Germline-derived CDR1 and CDR2 are MDHEN and SYDVKM. V lost 7 bases, J lost 8 bases, and 14 bases lay in between. The CDR3 is 12 amino acids. CDR3 sequence: CASTPSSGGYTF. DNA of the CDR3: TGTGCCAGCACCCCTTCTTCAGGGGGCTACACCTTC.

V usage is TRBV19 and J usage is TRBJ2-7, with TRBD2 matching over 10 bases. The CDR3 contains 16 residues. Germline V gene data show CDR1 as LNHDA and CDR2 as SQIVND (reference sequence). J was trimmed by 5 bases and V by 7 bases; bases with no gene match: 14. The CDR3 sequence is CASNPGWLAGVDEQYF. The CDR3 DNA reads as TGTGCCAGTAACCCCGGATGGCTAGCGGGAGTCGACGAGCAGTACTTC.

In DNA form, the CDR3 reads TGCGCCAGCAGCTTGCATGGGGGCGGCACCGGGGAGCTGTTTTTT. This sequence encodes CASSLHGGGTGELFF. V gene TRBV5-1 combines with J gene TRBJ2-2; D is possibly TRBD1 (6 bases). The CDR3 consists of 15 residues. V lost 1 base and J 4 bases, leaving 11 bases between the germline ends. The germline gives CDR1 SGHRS, CDR2 YFSETQ.

The V gene is TRBV5-1, the J gene TRBJ1-1, with no clear D. CDR3 size: 13 residues. Trimming cost V 2 bases and J 0 bases, with 5 bases left between them. CDR1 is SGHRS, CDR2 YFSETQ, per germline. The CDR3, as DNA: TGCGCCAGCAGCTTTTTCATGAACACTGAAGCTTTCTTT. This gives the protein CASSFFMNTEAFF. Looking up the rest from reference TRBV5-1 and TRBJ1-1 gives the full variable domain: KAGVTQTPRYLIKTRGQQVTLSCSPISGHRSVSWYQQTPGQGLQFLFEYFSETQRNKGNFPGRFSGRQFSNSRSEMNVSTLELGDSALYLCASSFFMNTEAFFGQGTRLTVV.

V and J are TRBV24-1 and TRBJ2-7; 16 nucleotides align to TRBD2. J lost 5 bases, V lost 7 bases, and 22 bases had no gene match. The germline V gene encodes CDR1 KGHDR and CDR2 SFDVKD. The length of the CDR3 is 21 residues. CDR3 nucleotide sequence: TGTGCCACCAGACCCCCGGCAGGGCAGCCGGGACTAGCGGGAGGGCCCCACGAGCAGTACTTC. Residues: CATRPPAGQPGLAGGPHEQYF.

This chain links TRBV5-4 with TRBJ2-1; 7 positions match TRBD2. The CDR3 is 16 amino acids. Germline V gene sequence: CDR1 SGHNT, CDR2 YYREEE (reference sequence). Losses at the gene ends were 4 bases for V and 4 bases for J; bases not matched to a gene: 11. The CDR3 nucleotides are TGTGCCAGCAGCGCTTCTCCGGGACTAACTTACAATGAGCAGTTCTTC. It is translated as CASSASPGLTYNEQFF. Supplemented by reference TRBV5-4 and TRBJ2-1, the full variable domain reads ETGVTQSPTHLIKTRGQQVTLRCSSQSGHNTVSWYQQALGQGPQFIFQYYREEENGRGNFPPRFSGLQFPNYSSELNVNALELDDSALYLCASSASPGLTYNEQFFGPGTRLTVL.

V and J are TRBV12-3 or TRBV12-4 and TRBJ2-5, with D unresolved. The V end lost 6 bases, the J end lost 7 bases, and 9 bases lay between the germline ends. This CDR3 is built from 11 residues. The CDR3 coding sequence is TGTGCCAGCAGCCGTCTCGGGACCCAGTACTTC. Translating gives CASSRLGTQYF.

The chain links TRBV10-3 to TRBJ2-7; 11 nucleotides line up with TRBD1. V gave up 8 bases and J gave up 2 bases; unmatched junction bases: 8. CDR1 and CDR2 (germline): ENHRY, SYGVKD. This CDR3 is 15 amino acids long. CDR3 sequence reads: CAISGGQGATYEQYF. The CDR3 DNA is TGTGCCATCTCTGGTGGACAGGGGGCCACCTACGAGCAGTACTTC.

The genes are TRBV28 and TRBJ1-5; D remains unclear. The CDR3 sequence is 15 residues long. V dropped 7 bases and J dropped 2 bases, with 15 bases sitting between them. Germline-derived CDR1 and CDR2 are MDHEN and SYDVKM. CDR3 sequence reads: CASTPLGGGNQPQHF. The CDR3 DNA reads as TGTGCCAGCACTCCCTTGGGAGGTGGCAATCAGCCCCAGCATTTT.

The chain uses TRBV14 and TRBJ2-7, with TRBD2 matching over 12 bases. From germline, CDR1 is SGHDN and CDR2 FVKESK. Trimming took 3 bases from V and 1 from J; bases not matched to a gene: 4. The CDR3 is made up of 16 amino acids. The CDR3 nucleotides read TGTGCCAGCAGCCAGACTAGCGGGGGTGCTTCCTACGAGCAGTACTTC. It yields the protein CASSQTSGGASYEQYF.

The chain recombines TRBV5-1 with TRBJ2-7, with a possible D match to TRBD2 (6 bases). CDR1 is SGHRS, CDR2 YFSETQ, per germline. The CDR3 consists of 16 residues. Trimming took 4 bases from V and 2 from J, leaving 19 bases between them. CDR3 in amino acids: CASSPDPGLGAYEQYF. The DNA of the CDR3 is TGCGCCAGCAGCCCGGATCCGGGACTGGGAGCCTACGAGCAGTACTTC. Full variable domain (outside the CDR3, taken from reference TRBV5-1 and TRBJ2-7): KAGVTQTPRYLIKTRGQQVTLSCSPISGHRSVSWYQQTPGQGLQFLFEYFSETQRNKGNFPGRFSGRQFSNSRSEMNVSTLELGDSALYLCASSPDPGLGAYEQYFGPGTRLTVT.

The CDR3 region has the DNA TGTGCCAGTACCTCGGGACAGACTTTAGATACGCAGTATTTT. Translated, it gives CASTSGQTLDTQYF. V usage is TRBV19 and J usage is TRBJ2-3; 7 bases align to TRBD1. After removal of 7 bases from V and 5 bases from J, the junction contained 9 bases not matched to a gene. Germline V gene sequence: CDR1 LNHDA, CDR2 SQIVND (reference sequence). The CDR3 length is 14 residues.

This clone was detected only once. V gene TRBV5-1 combines with J gene TRBJ2-5; 10 positions agree with TRBD1. V trimming: 5 bases; J trimming: 1 base; junction bases outside the gene matches: 17. The V gene's germline CDR1 is SGHRS and CDR2 YFSETQ. The CDR3 extends over 19 amino acids. The CDR3 loop is CASRLRGTGEVRGQETQYF. As DNA, the CDR3 is TGCGCCAGCAGACTGCGGGGGACAGGGGAGGTCCGGGGCCAAGAGACCCAGTACTTC.

Here the CDR3 reads CASSQGTGQPQHF. The CDR3 DNA reads TGCGCCAGCAGCCAAGGAACGGGTCAGCCCCAGCATTTT. The genes are TRBV4-1 and TRBJ1-5; D is uncertain. With 1 base removed from V and 6 bases from J, the gap between germline ends came to 7 bases. CDR1 and CDR2 from the germline V gene are MGHRA and YSYEKL. This CDR3 comprises 13 residues.

The V and J genes are TRBV19 and TRBJ1-5, with 7 nucleotides matching TRBD1. Germline-derived CDR1 and CDR2 are LNHDA and SQIVND (reference sequence). V was pared by 6 bases and J by 4 bases, with 6 bases of the junction left unmatched. The length of the CDR3 is 14 residues. The CDR3 sequence is CASRQTGWNQPQHF. The CDR3 DNA reads TGTGCCAGTAGGCAGACAGGGTGGAATCAGCCCCAGCATTTT. Based on the CDR3 plus reference TRBV19 and TRBJ1-5, the full variable domain is DGGITQSPKYLFRKEGQNVTLSCEQNLNHDAMYWYRQDPGQGLRLIYYSQIVNDFQKGDIAEGYSVSREKKESFPLTVTSAQKNPTAFYLCASRQTGWNQPQHFGDGTRLSIL.

The rearrangement uses TRBV5-1 and TRBJ2-1; D is perhaps TRBD2 (6 bases). The CDR3 sequence is 14 residues long. Germline-derived CDR1 and CDR2 are SGHRS and YFSETQ. Deletions cut 7 bases from V and 7 bases from J, with 18 bases between. CDR3 amino acids: CASGRGPGSNEQFF. CDR3 in DNA: TGCGCCAGCGGGCGGGGACCTGGCTCTAATGAGCAGTTCTTC. Complete variable domain (other parts from reference TRBV5-1 and TRBJ2-1): KAGVTQTPRYLIKTRGQQVTLSCSPISGHRSVSWYQQTPGQGLQFLFEYFSETQRNKGNFPGRFSGRQFSNSRSEMNVSTLELGDSALYLCASGRGPGSNEQFFGPGTRLTVL.

The chain employs TRBV19 and TRBJ2-7; TRBD2 might be the D (6 bases). CDR3 size: 14 residues. Germline CDR1 is LNHDA and CDR2 is SQIVND (reference sequence). Deletions cut 2 bases from V and 2 bases from J, with 10 bases between. The CDR3 protein is CASSISWGAYEQYF. CDR3 bases: TGTGCCAGTAGTATAAGTTGGGGGGCCTACGAGCAGTACTTC.

This clone has only one observation. The chain is built from TRBV10-3 and TRBJ1-1; 8 nucleotides agree with TRBD1. The germline V gene encodes CDR1 ENHRY and CDR2 SYGVKD. This CDR3 spans 13 amino acids. Trimming at V came to 3 bases and at J to 6 bases, leaving 3 bases not matched to a gene. The CDR3 DNA reads TGTGCCATCAGTGAAGCAGGGGGCTCTGAAGCTTTCTTT. This codes for CAISEAGGSEAFF.

This chain joins TRBV4-2 and TRBJ1-3; 7 bases are a match to TRBD1. V lost 1 base, J lost 0 bases, and 3 bases stayed unmatched. The germline V gene has CDR1 LGHNA and CDR2 YNFKEQ. This CDR3 comprises 16 residues. CDR3 sequence reads: CASSQGDSLSGNTIYF. In nucleotides, the CDR3 is TGTGCCAGCAGCCAAGGGGACAGCCTCTCTGGAAACACCATATATTTT.

Note on this clone: The sample has other DNA sequences that encode this CDR3 too. CDR3 residues: CASSLGGNTEAFF. The CDR3 coding sequence is TGTGCCAGCAGTTTGGGGGGGAACACTGAAGCTTTCTTT. The rearrangement links TRBV12-3 or TRBV12-4 to TRBJ1-1; perhaps TRBD1 as D (5 bases). The CDR3 is 13 residues long. The V end lost 3 bases, the J end lost 1 base, and 6 bases lay between the germline ends.

The chain is built from TRBV5-4 and TRBJ1-1, with D maybe TRBD1 (6 bases). The CDR3 spans 16 residues. Trimming removed 2 bases from V and 5 bases from J, with 19 bases in between. Germline lookup yields CDR1 SGHNT and CDR2 YYREEE (reference sequence). The CDR3 sequence is CASSLRGGAGQTEAFF. The DNA of the CDR3 is TGTGCCAGCAGCTTAAGGGGGGGCGCGGGGCAGACTGAAGCTTTCTTT. Complete variable domain (other parts from reference TRBV5-4 and TRBJ1-1): ETGVTQSPTHLIKTRGQQVTLRCSSQSGHNTVSWYQQALGQGPQFIFQYYREEENGRGNFPPRFSGLQFPNYSSELNVNALELDDSALYLCASSLRGGAGQTEAFFGQGTRLTVV.